One sample yielded the 9 T cell receptor beta chains listed below, sequenced in a study of blood T cell repertoires in COVID-19. Generated by immunoSEQ multiplex PCR, the TCRdb table keeps only in-frame clones and is missing some. The sample consists of roughly 180,000 clones, 75% to 90% of them appearing once. Input material: PBMCs or T cells enriched from blood (not recorded which). The receptors come from a woman aged 60-70 years who had recovered from COVID-19.

The chain employs TRBV27 and TRBJ1-2; tentative D call: TRBD1 (5 bases). The CDR3 loop spans 14 amino acids. Germline loops: CDR1 MNHEY, CDR2 SMNVEV (reference sequence). V dropped 7 bases and J dropped 5 bases, with 17 bases sitting between them. The CDR3 loop is CASTRPGTRYGYTF. The CDR3, as DNA: TGTGCCAGCACCAGACCTGGGACTCGTTATGGCTACACCTTC.

The chain carries TRBV23-1 and TRBJ2-7, with 7 bases fitting TRBD1. TRBV23-1 is an open reading frame, and its role is uncertain. The CDR3 has 16 residues. V was clipped by 0 bases and J by 2 bases; unmatched bases: 7. CDR3 sequence: CASSQSMGDSTYEQYF. DNA for the CDR3: TGCGCCAGCAGTCAATCGATGGGGGACAGCACCTACGAGCAGTACTTC.

The rearrangement uses TRBV28 and TRBJ1-6, with D hard to call. The germline V and J ends were trimmed by 3 bases and 11 bases, with 17 bases remaining between them. The CDR3 covers 15 residues. Germline CDR1 reads MDHEN; CDR2 reads SYDVKM. Here the CDR3 reads CASSLDTAVGPPLHF. For the CDR3, the DNA is TGTGCCAGCAGTTTGGATACAGCGGTAGGGCCACCCCTCCACTTT.

The rearrangement joins TRBV7-2 to TRBJ1-6; possible D gene TRBD1, 5 bases. The germline V gene has CDR1 SGHTA and CDR2 FQGNSA. The V gene lost 4 bases and the J gene lost 8 bases, with 12 bases spanning the gap. CDR3 size: 14 residues. CDR3 DNA: TGTGCCAGCAGCTACTCGACAGCTTATTCACCCCTCCACTTT. Its protein is CASSYSTAYSPLHF. The full variable domain, its missing parts supplied by reference TRBV7-2 and TRBJ1-6, is GAGVSQSPSNKVTEKGKDVELRCDPISGHTALYWYRQSLGQGLEFLIYFQGNSAPDKSGLPSDRFSAERTGGSVSTLTIQRTQQEDSAVYLCASSYSTAYSPLHFGNGTRLTVT.

The CDR3, as DNA: TGTGCCTGGAGTGTAATGGAAGGGACAATTCAGTACTTC. This translates into CAWSVMEGTIQYF. The chain joins TRBV30 to TRBJ2-4; TRBD1 is a possible D gene (6 bases). Germline V CDR1 and CDR2: GTSNPN, SVGIG (reference sequence). This CDR3 is built from 13 residues. V lost 0 bases and J 10 bases, leaving 13 bases between the germline ends.

The chain links TRBV30 to TRBJ1-6; no clear D. Germline CDR1 is GTSNPN and CDR2 is SVGIG (reference sequence). The CDR3 extends over 18 amino acids. V dropped 0 bases and J dropped 0 bases, with 15 bases sitting between them. The CDR3 loop reads CAWSVPGRRSSYNSPLHF. The DNA of the CDR3 is TGTGCCTGGAGTGTCCCAGGCCGTCGAAGCTCCTATAATTCACCCCTCCACTTT.

The rearrangement links TRBV18 to TRBJ1-1; 7 bases match TRBD1. CDR3 size: 14 residues. V shed 3 bases, J shed 0 bases, and the junction held 1 base outside the gene matches. Germline V CDR1 and CDR2: KGHSH, LQKENI. CDR3 residues: CASSPGTVNTEAFF. Here the CDR3 DNA reads TGTGCCAGCTCACCCGGGACAGTGAACACTGAAGCTTTCTTT. Variable domain in full (rest from reference TRBV18 and TRBJ1-1): NAGVMQNPRHLVRRRGQEARLRCSPMKGHSHVYWYRQLPEEGLKFMVYLQKENIIDESGMPKERFSAEFPKEGPSILRIQQVVRGDSAAYFCASSPGTVNTEAFFGQGTRLTVV.

The V and J genes are TRBV5-1 and TRBJ2-3; D is ambiguous. Germline V lookup: CDR1 SGHRS, CDR2 YFSETQ. The CDR3 has 14 amino acids. Trimming took 0 bases from V and 3 from J, leaving 8 bases between them. The CDR3 protein is CASSLAGATDTQYF. The CDR3 nucleotides are TGCGCCAGCAGCTTGGCCGGAGCAACAGATACGCAGTATTTT.

The V gene is TRBV6-5, the J gene TRBJ2-1; 7 bases are a match to TRBD2. CDR1 is MNHEY and CDR2 is SVGAGI in the germline V gene. The CDR3 has 11 amino acids. V shed 6 bases and J 7 bases; nucleotides not matched to a gene: 0. CDR3 residues: CASRGGNEQFF. CDR3 in DNA: TGTGCCAGCAGGGGGGGGAATGAGCAGTTCTTC.